This T cell receptor (beta chain) was captured by sequencing in a study of CD8 T cells in cerebrospinal fluid in Alzheimer's disease. Study background: Plate-based nested PCR sequencing and droplet-based sequencing measured CSF T cell clonal expansion.

By frequency, this clonotype is medium-sized. Its matching antigen is unknown. CDR3 length: 14 residues. CDR1 is SGDLS and CDR2 is YYNGEE in the germline V gene. TCRdb re-called the 10x single-cell sequencing reads, yielding one record per CDR3 amino acid sequence without DNA. The sample table includes about 1,400 distinct CDR3 sequences. Whole-study findings and limits: Expanded clones of at least 3% were commoner in Alzheimer's patients than healthy subjects.

The TCR comes from a human donor with mild cognitive impairment. The sample consisted of cerebrospinal fluid. The rearrangement uses TRBV9 and TRBJ2-7; the TCRdb D gene call, TRBD1, has no DNA to confirm it. CDR3 loop: CASSPGGDTYEQYF.